This passage covers 13 T cell receptor beta chains from one sample sequenced in a study of T cells in Graves' hyperthyroidism and ophthalmopathy. Amplification of TCR beta CDR3 regions was performed using RNA transcripts as template. Researchers ran a first-round RT-PCR on the TCR CDR3 using the HTBI primer set. TCRdb used MiXCR to reprocess the multiplex PCR reads, holding one entry per CDR3 protein. Of about 520,000 distinct CDR3 sequences in the sample, around 21% were seen once. The sequenced material came from blood. The receptors were sampled from a man between 18 and 29 years old with Graves' hyperthyroidism.

In this sample, this clonotype turned up many times. The V call is TRBV6-1, the J call TRBJ2-7; maybe TRBD2 (6 bases). There are 15 residues in the CDR3. V dropped 3 bases and J dropped 6 bases, with 18 bases sitting between them. CDR1 MNHNS and CDR2 SASEGT come from the germline V gene. CDR3 region: CASSEGGLEVTEQYF. The CDR3 DNA reads as TGTGCCAGCAGTGAGGGGGGACTTGAAGTAACCGAGCAGTACTTC.

This clonotype was recorded many times. V gene TRBV10-1 combines with J gene TRBJ2-7; D remains unclear. The germline gives CDR1 WNHNN, CDR2 SYGVQD (reference sequence). This CDR3 is built from 11 residues. The V end lost 6 bases, the J end lost 3 bases, and 6 bases lay between the germline ends. CDR3 nucleotides: TGCGCCAGCAGCAATGACTACGAGCAGTACTTC. It is translated as CASSNDYEQYF.

At least ten counts were recorded for this clonotype. The chain links TRBV2 to TRBJ1-2; the D is unclear. Germline CDR1 is SNHLY and CDR2 is FYNNEI. V shed 3 bases and J shed 4 bases, with 9 bases lying between them. The CDR3 is 13 residues long. The CDR3 nucleotides read TGTGCCAGCAGTGAGACACTAGGCTATGGCTACACCTTC. Translation: CASSETLGYGYTF.

In this sample, this clonotype turned up many times. V is TRBV10-3 and J is TRBJ2-7, with D possibly TRBD1 on 6 matching bases. Trimming cost V 9 bases and J 5 bases, with 11 bases left between them. The CDR3 covers 11 residues. Germline loops: CDR1 ENHRY, CDR2 SYGVKD. The CDR3 DNA sequence: TGTGCCATTTCCGCAGGGGACGAGCAGTACTTC. It translates to CAISAGDEQYF.

Of note for this clonotype: A far larger clone lies a single base away; this is likely a read error. V and J are TRBV2 and TRBJ2-7; TRBD1 might be the D (6 bases). CDR3 length: 11 amino acids. Trimming took off 3 bases at V and 8 bases at J, with 8 bases between the two ends. From germline, CDR1 is SNHLY and CDR2 FYNNEI. The DNA for the CDR3 is TGTGCCAGCAGTGAGGGGGACAAGCAGTACTTC. Translated, it gives CASSEGDKQYF.

The sample holds many counts of this clonotype. V usage is TRBV20-1 and J usage is TRBJ2-7; D might be TRBD1 (5 bases). V gave up 6 bases and J gave up 0 bases, with 12 bases separating them. This CDR3 region has 13 residues. Per the germline V gene, CDR1 is DFQATT and CDR2 is SNEGSKA (reference sequence). The CDR3 DNA sequence: TGCAGTGCCCGAACAGGAAGCTCCTACGAGCAGTACTTC. Translation gives CSARTGSSYEQYF.

This clonotype was recorded many times. The chain uses TRBV6-2 or TRBV6-3 and TRBJ2-5; D is unresolved. Trimming removed 0 bases from V and 5 bases from J, with 4 bases in between. The CDR3 is 12 amino acids. The germline V gene encodes CDR1 MNHEY and CDR2 SVGEGT. As DNA, the CDR3 is TGTGCCAGCAGTTACTCTATTGAGACCCAGTACTTC. This gives the protein CASSYSIETQYF.

The table lists this clonotype with many counts. J is TRBJ1-1 and V is TRBV6-2 or TRBV6-3, with D perhaps matching TRBD1 (5 bases). The V end was cut by 10 bases, the J end by 1 base, with 10 bases between. Germline assignment: CDR1 MNHEY and CDR2 SVGEGT. There are 12 residues in the CDR3. CDR3 nucleotide sequence: TGTGCCACCTCTCAGGGGAACACTGAAGCTTTCTTT. This encodes CATSQGNTEAFF.

This clonotype was counted many times. V is TRBV27 and J is TRBJ1-2; 10 nucleotides match TRBD1. The junction had 1 base not matched to a gene; V was cut back by 0 bases and J by 3 bases. CDR1 and CDR2 (germline): MNHEY, SMNVEV (reference sequence). This CDR3 spans 15 amino acids. In nucleotides, the CDR3 is TGTGCCAGCAGTTTATCGACAGGGGGCGACTATGGCTACACCTTC. Protein product: CASSLSTGGDYGYTF.

In its sample, this clonotype was seen many times. The gene calls are TRBV2 and TRBJ1-1, with D unclear. Germline CDR1 is SNHLY and CDR2 is FYNNEI. V was clipped by 7 bases and J by 5 bases, with 14 bases between them. The CDR3 has 13 amino acids. The CDR3 is CASIPKRRTEAFF. The CDR3 DNA reads TGTGCCAGCATCCCGAAGCGGAGAACTGAAGCTTTCTTT.

Ten or more counts support this clonotype. V gene TRBV7-8 combines with J gene TRBJ1-5; D might be TRBD1 (5 bases). Trimming took 5 bases from V and 7 from J, leaving 12 bases between them. This CDR3 has 13 residues. CDR1 is SGHVS and CDR2 is FQNEAQ in the germline V gene. CDR3 loop: CASSRGSRQPQHF. In nucleotides, the CDR3 is TGTGCCAGCAGCCGGGGGTCAAGGCAGCCCCAGCATTTT.

This clonotype was detected a few times. Being one base from a much bigger clone, this may be a read error. The chain employs TRBV12-5 and TRBJ2-2, with D possibly matching TRBD2 (5 bases). Trimming stripped 2 bases from V and 5 bases from J, with 18 bases between. The CDR3 runs to 17 residues. CDR1 and CDR2 (germline): LGHNT, FRNRAP. The DNA for the CDR3 is TGTGCTAGTGGTTTGCGCGGAGGTCCGGATGAGACCGGGGAGCTGTTTTTT. It is translated as CASGLRGGPDETGELFF.

This clonotype has a count of ten or more. The CDR3, as DNA: TGTGCCAGCAGTTACTCCCCGGAGCTCCGGAACACTGAAGCTTTCTTT. It codes for CASSYSPELRNTEAFF. The chain recombines TRBV6-5 with TRBJ1-1, with no clear D. Per the germline V gene, CDR1 is MNHEY and CDR2 is SVGAGI. Trimming removed 0 bases from V and 1 base from J, with 12 bases in between. The CDR3 covers 16 residues.